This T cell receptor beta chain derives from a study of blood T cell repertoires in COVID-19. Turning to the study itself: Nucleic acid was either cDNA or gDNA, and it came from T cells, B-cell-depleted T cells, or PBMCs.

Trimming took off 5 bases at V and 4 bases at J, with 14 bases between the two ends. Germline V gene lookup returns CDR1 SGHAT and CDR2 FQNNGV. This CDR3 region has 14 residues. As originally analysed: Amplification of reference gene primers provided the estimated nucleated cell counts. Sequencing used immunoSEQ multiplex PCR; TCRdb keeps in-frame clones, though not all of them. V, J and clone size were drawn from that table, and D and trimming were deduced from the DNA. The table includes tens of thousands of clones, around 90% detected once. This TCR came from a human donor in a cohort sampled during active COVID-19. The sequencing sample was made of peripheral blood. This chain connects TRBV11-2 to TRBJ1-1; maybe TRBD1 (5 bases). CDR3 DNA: TGTGCCAGCAGCCCCCGGGGGGGTCGCACTGAAGCTTTCTTT. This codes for CASSPRGGRTEAFF.